The sequence of this T cell receptor (beta chain) was determined in a study of vaccination effects on CD4 cells after COVID-19. Study-level background: Sample collection from a couple of convalescent patients occurred 16 days and one week before vaccination.

Note on this clone: Its target is unknown.

Study-wide results and limits: Both infection-induced and vaccine-induced clones contracted markedly at late post-vaccination timepoints.

The CDR3 length is 15 residues. In germline, CDR1 is SGHTA, CDR2 FQGTGA. J lost 4 bases, V lost 3 bases, and 5 bases had no gene match. The ViraFEST assay expanded antigen-specific CD4+ T cells with viral peptide pools before sequencing. A roughly 10-day culture period preceded the isolation of CD4+ T cells. The person was diagnosed with PCR-confirmed SARS-CoV-2 infection between March and December 2020. Fresh IL-2-containing medium replaced half the medium on days 3 and 7. The repertoire was sequenced with immunoSEQ multiplex PCR; TCRdb's copy has only in-frame clones and lacks some. The sample has about 40,000 clones; 73% are singletons.

This receptor was identified in a human donor who had a prior SARS-CoV-2 infection. The sequencing here drew on CD4+ T cells from PBMCs cultured with a peptide pool, taken before COVID-19 vaccination. The chain employs TRBV7-3 and TRBJ2-1; TRBD2 matches 8 bases. The CDR3 spells CASSLSGRTYNEQFF. CDR3 coding DNA: TGTGCCAGCAGCTTGAGCGGGAGAACATACAATGAGCAGTTCTTC.